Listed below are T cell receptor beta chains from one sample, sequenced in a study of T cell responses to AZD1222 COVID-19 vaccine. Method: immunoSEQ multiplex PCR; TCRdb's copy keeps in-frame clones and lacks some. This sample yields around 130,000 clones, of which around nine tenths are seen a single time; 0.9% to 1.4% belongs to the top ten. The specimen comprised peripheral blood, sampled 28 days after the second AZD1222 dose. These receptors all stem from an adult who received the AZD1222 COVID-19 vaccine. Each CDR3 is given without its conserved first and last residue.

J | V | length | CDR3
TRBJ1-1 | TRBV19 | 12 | ASSVGVGNTEAF
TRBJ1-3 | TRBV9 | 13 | ASSVSGGYGNTIY
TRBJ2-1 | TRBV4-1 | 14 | ASSRDGTAQVGEQF
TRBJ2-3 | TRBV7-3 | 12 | ASSLTLGPDTQY
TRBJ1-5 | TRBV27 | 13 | ASSQGRNLNQPQH
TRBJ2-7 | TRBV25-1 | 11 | ASKGTGPYEQY
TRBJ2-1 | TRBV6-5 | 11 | ASSKRLAGGQF
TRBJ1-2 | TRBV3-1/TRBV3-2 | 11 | ASRRTGHYGYT
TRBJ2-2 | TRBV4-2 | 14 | ASSQETRGGTGELF
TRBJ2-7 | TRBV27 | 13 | ASSLSPGVVDEQY
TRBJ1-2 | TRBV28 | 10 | ASSFGRYGYT
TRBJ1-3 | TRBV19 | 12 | ASKPPQEANTIY
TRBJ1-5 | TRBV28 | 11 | ASNGNRNQPQH
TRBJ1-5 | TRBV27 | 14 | ASRPPGPSPDQPQH
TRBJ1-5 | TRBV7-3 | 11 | ASSLQGNQPQH
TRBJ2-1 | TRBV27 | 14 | ASSSLAGGEYNEQF
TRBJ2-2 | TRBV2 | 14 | ASSGGTGKGTGELF
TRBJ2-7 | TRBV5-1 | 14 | ASSLSGTGFSSEQY